A single sample is the source of the 5 T cell receptor beta chains below, sequenced in a study of CD8+ T cells in alopecia areata. TCR sequencing used cDNA made by reverse transcription of extracted RNA. Measured with immunoSEQ multiplex PCR; TCRdb has only the in-frame clones, and not every one. The sample includes some 130,000 clones, around 49% seen only once; the top ten take 15% to 20%. This specimen consisted of CD8+ T cells sorted from blood, obtained at week 0. The receptors derive from a human donor with alopecia areata.

Sample share makes this clone medium-sized. CDR3 DNA sequence: TGTGCCAGCAGCTTATGGGGCGCAGATACGCAGTATTTT. It encodes CASSLWGADTQYF. The chain uses TRBV11-2 and TRBJ2-3; possibly TRBD1 for D (5 bases). CDR1 and CDR2 from the germline V gene are SGHAT and FQNNGV. Between the trimmed V and J ends, which lost 2 bases and 4 bases, there was a span of 7 bases. The CDR3 runs to 13 residues.

V usage is TRBV6-5 and J usage is TRBJ1-2; D is undetermined. Germline V CDR1 and CDR2: MNHEY, SVGAGI. The V end lost 7 bases, the J end lost 7 bases, and 16 bases lay between the germline ends. This CDR3 has 13 residues. The CDR3 coding sequence is TGTGCCAGCATGTTCTCGGAAGGGATTGGCTACACCTTC. Amino acid sequence: CASMFSEGIGYTF.

The chain employs TRBV6-5 and TRBJ2-1; D perhaps matches TRBD2 (5 bases). The V and J ends lost 3 bases and 10 bases respectively, with 13 bases between them. Germline V gene sequence: CDR1 MNHEY, CDR2 SVGAGI. The CDR3 runs to 13 residues. The CDR3 sequence: CASSYNLAGEQFF. CDR3 nucleotides: TGTGCCAGCAGTTATAACCTAGCCGGCGAGCAGTTCTTC.

The chain carries TRBV10-3 and TRBJ2-7; D is possibly TRBD1 (5 bases). Germline loops: CDR1 ENHRY, CDR2 SYGVKD. The CDR3 loop spans 13 amino acids. V was trimmed by 3 bases and J by 3 bases, leaving 9 bases between them. Here the CDR3 reads CAISDGHGYEQYF. Here the CDR3 DNA reads TGTGCCATCAGTGATGGACACGGCTACGAGCAGTACTTC.

V and J are TRBV29-1 and TRBJ2-3; maybe TRBD1 (6 bases). V shed 7 bases and J shed 2 bases, with 16 bases lying between them. In germline, CDR1 is SQVTM, CDR2 ANQGSEA. CDR3 length: 14 residues. CDR3 sequence (DNA): TGCAGCGCCACCACAGGGCCCCTCACAGATACGCAGTATTTT. Translation: CSATTGPLTDTQYF.